The next 20 T cell receptor beta chains were all read from a single sample in a study of vaccination and CD4 T cells after COVID-19. Oncomine TCR Beta short-read sequencing was applied to DNA from cultured CD4+ T cells. TCRdb analysed the PCR reads with MiXCR anew, one entry per CDR3 protein. The sample yields 2,500 to 3,500 distinct CDR3 sequences, about 79% seen once. No antigen has been identified for these receptors. The treatment: roughly 11-day PBMC culture with coronavirus spike peptide pools or control peptides (ViraFEST assay). The material sequenced was CD4+ T cells from blood, cultured in vitro. These receptors all come from a human donor who had recovered from COVID-19.

The chain uses TRBV20-1 and TRBJ1-2, with D hard to call. V was cut by 0 bases and J by 2 bases, with 10 bases left in between. The germline CDR1 and CDR2 sequences are DFQATT and SNEGSKA (reference sequence). The CDR3 is made up of 14 amino acids. CDR3 loop: CSARDYERNYGYTF. The CDR3 DNA follows: TGCAGTGCTAGAGATTACGAGAGGAACTATGGCTACACCTTC.

The V gene is TRBV2, the J gene TRBJ1-5; 10 positions match TRBD1. Germline V gene data show CDR1 as SNHLY and CDR2 as FYNNEI. The CDR3 contains 14 residues. J gave up 6 bases and V 5 bases, and 4 bases lay outside the gene matches. The CDR3 DNA sequence: TGTGCCAGCAGTTTGGACAGGGGGAGTCAGCCCCAGCATTTT. Amino acid sequence: CASSLDRGSQPQHF.

This clonotype is a singleton in its sample. V is TRBV6-2 or TRBV6-3 and J is TRBJ1-1, with D possibly being TRBD1 (5 bases). The CDR3 spans 13 residues. Germline loops: CDR1 MNHEY, CDR2 SVGEGT. V lost 8 bases to trimming and J lost 3 bases, with 13 bases between them. The CDR3 DNA is TGTGCCAGCGCCCAGACAGTATACACTGAAGCTTTCTTT. Translating it yields CASAQTVYTEAFF.

CDR3 sequence reads: CACKYGPGQPQHF. The CDR3 DNA is TGTGCCTGTAAATACGGTCCGGGGCAGCCCCAGCATTTT. This chain joins TRBV30 and TRBJ1-5; D not resolved. This CDR3 is 13 amino acids long. CDR1 GTSNPN and CDR2 SVGIG come from the germline V gene (reference sequence). V was trimmed by 6 bases and J by 7 bases, leaving 16 bases between them.

This clonotype was seen a few times. The chain carries TRBV27 and TRBJ1-1; D possibly corresponds to TRBD1 (5 bases). Looked up from germline, CDR1 is MNHEY and CDR2 is SMNVEV (reference sequence). The ends were cut back, 4 bases at V and 0 bases at J, with 12 bases in the middle. There are 15 residues in the CDR3. This CDR3 reads CASSSTVYLNTEAFF. For the CDR3, the DNA is TGTGCCAGCAGTTCGACAGTTTATTTGAACACTGAAGCTTTCTTT.

The chain joins TRBV7-8 to TRBJ2-1, with 7 bases aligning to TRBD2. The CDR3 runs 15 residues. J lost 8 bases, V lost 7 bases, and 14 bases had no gene match. Germline V CDR1 and CDR2: SGHVS, FQNEAQ. DNA for the CDR3: TGTGCCAGCACCTACGGACTAGGGTTGTCGGATGAGCAGTTCTTC. This codes for CASTYGLGLSDEQFF.

The V gene is TRBV7-2, the J gene TRBJ1-3, with 9 bases matching TRBD1. V was pared by 5 bases and J by 1 base, with 6 bases of the junction left unmatched. The CDR3 is 16 amino acids. The germline V gene has CDR1 SGHTA and CDR2 FQGNSA. CDR3 in amino acids: CASSLDRGRSGNTIYF. In nucleotides, the CDR3 is TGTGCCAGCAGCCTGGACAGGGGACGTTCTGGAAACACCATATATTTT.

This sequence joins TRBV25-1 and TRBJ1-1; no firm D call. The germline V gene has CDR1 MGHDK and CDR2 SYGVNS. V gave up 3 bases and J gave up 3 bases, with 8 bases separating them. This CDR3 has 13 amino acids. The CDR3 protein is CASSDSRYTEAFF. DNA of the CDR3: TGTGCCAGCAGTGATAGCCGATACACTGAAGCTTTCTTT.

The J gene is TRBJ2-3, the V gene TRBV20-1, with unresolved D. The germline V gene encodes CDR1 DFQATT and CDR2 SNEGSKA (reference sequence). CDR3 length: 12 amino acids. The V end lost 3 bases, the J end lost 2 bases, and 6 bases lay between the germline ends. The CDR3 bases are TGCAGTGCTAGTCGCATCACAGATACGCAGTATTTT. Translated: CSASRITDTQYF.

This chain joins TRBV25-1 and TRBJ1-1; tentatively, D is TRBD1 (6 bases). The V and J ends lost 7 bases and 0 bases respectively, with 9 bases between them. Per the germline V gene, CDR1 is MGHDK and CDR2 is SYGVNS. This CDR3 spans 13 amino acids. The chain's CDR3 is CASMRDMNTEAFF. Written as DNA, the CDR3 is TGTGCCAGCATGCGGGACATGAACACTGAAGCTTTCTTT.

This chain joins TRBV12-3 or TRBV12-4 and TRBJ1-2, with a weak D call TRBD1 (6 bases). This CDR3 has 14 amino acids. V was cut by 6 bases and J by 7 bases, with 18 bases left in between. The CDR3 sequence is CASRPGTTPPGYTF. The CDR3 DNA is TGTGCCAGCAGGCCCGGGACAACGCCTCCTGGCTACACCTTC.

The V and J genes are TRBV20-1 and TRBJ1-5; a possible D gene is TRBD1 (6 bases). The length of the CDR3 is 14 residues. Germline V gene lookup returns CDR1 DFQATT and CDR2 SNEGSKA (reference sequence). Trimming removed 6 bases at V and 5 bases at J, with 17 bases between. CDR3 in DNA: TGCAGTGCGGGGGGGGCAGGGAAGTATCAGCCCCAGCATTTT. Translation gives CSAGGAGKYQPQHF.

This CDR3 reads CASNLGSNQPQHF. The DNA of the CDR3 is TGTGCCAGCAACTTGGGGAGCAATCAGCCCCAGCATTTT. The chain carries TRBV12-3 or TRBV12-4 and TRBJ1-5, with unresolved D. The length of the CDR3 is 13 residues. Trimming took 7 bases from V and 1 from J, leaving 8 bases between them.

This rearrangement joins TRBV6-4 to TRBJ2-2; 9 nucleotides align to TRBD1. Germline V CDR1 and CDR2: MRHNA, SNTAGT. This CDR3 spans 15 amino acids. With V trimmed by 3 bases and J by 2 bases, 1 base remained unmatched. CDR3 DNA sequence: TGTGCCAGCAGTGAGGGACAGGGTAACACCGGGGAGCTGTTTTTT. Translating gives CASSEGQGNTGELFF.

This sequence joins TRBV27 and TRBJ1-2, with D possibly TRBD1 on 6 matching bases. Germline V gene lookup returns CDR1 MNHEY and CDR2 SMNVEV (reference sequence). V was cut by 6 bases and J by 4 bases, with 9 bases left in between. This CDR3 region has 12 residues. The chain's CDR3 is CASRTGSYGYTF. As DNA, the CDR3 is TGTGCCAGCAGGACAGGATCCTATGGCTACACCTTC.

This clonotype appeared a single time. This chain connects TRBV25-1 to TRBJ2-7; no clear D gene. The V end was cut by 3 bases, the J end by 6 bases, with 18 bases between. The germline V gene encodes CDR1 MGHDK and CDR2 SYGVNS. The CDR3 consists of 15 residues. CDR3: CASSESGTSGREQYF. CDR3 nucleotides: TGTGCCAGCAGTGAGTCCGGTACCAGTGGACGCGAGCAGTACTTC.

This chain joins TRBV7-9 and TRBJ2-3; D unclear. Germline values: CDR1 SEHNR, CDR2 FQNEAQ (reference sequence). This CDR3 is built from 16 residues. The ends were cut back, 1 base at V and 1 base at J, with 12 bases in the middle. The CDR3 sequence: CASSLVVGQGTDTQYF. CDR3 DNA: TGTGCCAGCAGCTTAGTCGTCGGGCAGGGCACAGATACGCAGTATTTT.

The gene calls are TRBV6-2 or TRBV6-3 and TRBJ2-7; perhaps D is TRBD1 or TRBD2 (5 bases each). This CDR3 is built from 14 residues. V was pared by 5 bases and J by 3 bases, with 14 bases between. Germline lookup yields CDR1 MNHEY and CDR2 SVGEGT. In DNA form, the CDR3 reads TGTGCCAGCAGTGGGCCCGGGGCAATCTACGAGCAGTACTTC. This translates into CASSGPGAIYEQYF.

The rearrangement joins TRBV10-3 to TRBJ1-1; tentatively, D is TRBD1 (5 bases). V shed 2 bases and J shed 5 bases, with 12 bases lying between them. Per germline, CDR1 ENHRY and CDR2 SYGVKD. The CDR3 covers 14 residues. DNA for the CDR3: TGTGCCATCAGTGAGACCCAGGGAGGGACTGAAGCTTTCTTT. It encodes CAISETQGGTEAFF.

This sequence joins TRBV7-9 and TRBJ1-1, with D possibly matching TRBD1 (5 bases). This CDR3 is 17 amino acids long. The ends were cut back, 5 bases at V and 3 bases at J, with 22 bases in the middle. Germline CDR1 reads SEHNR; CDR2 reads FQNEAQ (reference sequence). CDR3 protein: CASSPLRGRRDDTEAFF. DNA of the CDR3: TGTGCCAGCAGCCCCCTGAGGGGCCGGCGAGATGACACTGAAGCTTTCTTT.